The 3 T cell receptor beta chains given below trace back to one sample, sequenced in a study of T-cell memory formation after mild COVID-19 (dated by TCRdb to the early 2020s). The receptor library was made with 5' RACE. Sequencing was performed on an Illumina NovaSeq 6000. The raw public data were reprocessed by TCRdb itself: fastp quality trimming at Q25, MiXCR clonotype calling, in-frame beta chains only. One record per CDR3 amino acid sequence lists the most common genes and DNA. A total of approximately 54,000 distinct CDR3 sequences appear in this sample, more than 10% of them only once. Together, the top ten hold roughly 22% of the sample. Sequencing input: PBMCs or a T cell subset sorted from them (not recorded which). The receptor source for this set is a man younger than 35 who had mild COVID-19 (a few samples of this study predate the infection). The sample titles of this study are shuffled in the database, so cell type and time point are left out; the donor was told from shared clones.

This clonotype came up a few times. This chain connects TRBV7-6 to TRBJ1-6, with unresolved D. From germline, CDR1 is SGHVS and CDR2 FNYEAQ. CDR3 length equals 16 residues. Trimming took 1 base from V and 7 from J, leaving 14 bases between them. CDR3 sequence: CASSLGSGDENSPLHF. CDR3 DNA sequence: TGTGCCAGCAGCTTAGGGTCCGGAGACGAGAATTCACCCCTCCACTTT.

V gene TRBV9 combines with J gene TRBJ1-2, with D possibly being TRBD1 (6 bases). The CDR3 loop spans 13 amino acids. Trimming took 1 base from V and 3 from J, leaving 7 bases between them. Germline V gene data show CDR1 as SGDLS and CDR2 as YYNGEE. The CDR3 protein is CASSVSGDYGYTF. CDR3 nucleotides: TGTGCCAGCAGCGTATCAGGGGACTATGGCTACACCTTC.

This clonotype qualifies as medium-sized. This chain uses TRBV4-1 with TRBJ2-1; 12 bases align to TRBD2. With 6 bases clipped from V and 10 bases from J, the junction kept 13 bases outside the gene matches. The germline CDR1 and CDR2 sequences are MGHRA and YSYEKL. This CDR3 is 16 amino acids long. In nucleotides, the CDR3 is TGCGCCAGCAGGCCTCTGACTAGCGGGGGCATCAAGGAGCAGTTCTTC. It is translated as CASRPLTSGGIKEQFF.